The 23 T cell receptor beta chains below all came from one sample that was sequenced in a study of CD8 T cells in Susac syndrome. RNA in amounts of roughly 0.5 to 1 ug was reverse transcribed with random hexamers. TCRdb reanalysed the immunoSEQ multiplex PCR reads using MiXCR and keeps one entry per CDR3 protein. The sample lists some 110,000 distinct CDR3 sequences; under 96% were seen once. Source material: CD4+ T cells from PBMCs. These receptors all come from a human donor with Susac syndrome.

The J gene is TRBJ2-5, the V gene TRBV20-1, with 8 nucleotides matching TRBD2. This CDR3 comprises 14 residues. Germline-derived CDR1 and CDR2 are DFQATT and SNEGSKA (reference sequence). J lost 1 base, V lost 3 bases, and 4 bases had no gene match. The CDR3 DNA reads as TGCAGTGCTAGGGCGGGAGGCATCCAAGAGACCCAGTACTTC. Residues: CSARAGGIQETQYF.

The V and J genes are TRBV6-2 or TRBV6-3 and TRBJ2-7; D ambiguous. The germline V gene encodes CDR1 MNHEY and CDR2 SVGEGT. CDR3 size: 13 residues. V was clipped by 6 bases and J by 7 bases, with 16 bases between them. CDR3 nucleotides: TGTGCCAGCAGCCGGAACGGAGCGATTGAGCAGTACTTC. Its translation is CASSRNGAIEQYF.

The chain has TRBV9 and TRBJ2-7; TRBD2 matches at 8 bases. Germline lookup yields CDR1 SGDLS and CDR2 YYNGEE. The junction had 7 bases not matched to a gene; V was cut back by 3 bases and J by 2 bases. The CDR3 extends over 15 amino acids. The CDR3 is CASSGRTSPPYEQYF. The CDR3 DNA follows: TGTGCCAGCAGCGGCCGGACTAGCCCTCCCTACGAGCAGTACTTC. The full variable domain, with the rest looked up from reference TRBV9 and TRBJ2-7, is DSGVTQTPKHLITATGQRVTLRCSPRSGDLSVYWYQQSLDQGLQFLIQYYNGEERAKGNILERFSAQQFPDLHSELNLSSLELGDSALYFCASSGRTSPPYEQYFGPGTRLTVT.

CDR3 sequence (DNA): TGTGCCAGCAGCCAAGGAAGACAGGGTGAGGGGTACGAGCAGTACTTC. Translating it yields CASSQGRQGEGYEQYF. The genes are TRBV4-2 and TRBJ2-7; 7 positions agree with TRBD1. Germline V CDR1 and CDR2: LGHNA, YNFKEQ. V was clipped by 1 base and J by 4 bases; unmatched bases: 10. This CDR3 has 16 amino acids.

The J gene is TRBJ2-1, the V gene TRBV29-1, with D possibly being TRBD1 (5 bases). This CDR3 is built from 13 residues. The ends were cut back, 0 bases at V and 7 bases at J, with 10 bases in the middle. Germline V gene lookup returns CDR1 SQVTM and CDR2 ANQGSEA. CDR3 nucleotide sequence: TGCAGCGTTGAAGACCAGGGTGCGAATGAGCAGTTCTTC. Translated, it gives CSVEDQGANEQFF.

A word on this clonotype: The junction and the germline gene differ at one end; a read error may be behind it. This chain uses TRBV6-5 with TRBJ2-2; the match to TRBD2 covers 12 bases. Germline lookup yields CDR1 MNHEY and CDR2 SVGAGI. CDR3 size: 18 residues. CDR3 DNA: TGTGCCAGCAGTCACTCGGGGCTAGCGGGAGGGCCGTTCGGGGAGCTGTTTTTT. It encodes CASSHSGLAGGPFGELFF.

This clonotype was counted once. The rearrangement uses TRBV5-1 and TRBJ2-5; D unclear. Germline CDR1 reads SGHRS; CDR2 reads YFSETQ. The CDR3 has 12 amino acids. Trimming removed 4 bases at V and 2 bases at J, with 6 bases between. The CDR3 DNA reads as TGCGCCAGCAGCCCAAAGCAAGAGACCCAGTACTTC. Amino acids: CASSPKQETQYF. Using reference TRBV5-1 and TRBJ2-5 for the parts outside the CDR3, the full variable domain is KAGVTQTPRYLIKTRGQQVTLSCSPISGHRSVSWYQQTPGQGLQFLFEYFSETQRNKGNFPGRFSGRQFSNSRSEMNVSTLELGDSALYLCASSPKQETQYFGPGTRLLVL.

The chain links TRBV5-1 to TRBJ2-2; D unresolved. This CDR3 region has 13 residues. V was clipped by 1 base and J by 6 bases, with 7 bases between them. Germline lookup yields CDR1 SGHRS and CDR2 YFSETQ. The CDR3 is CASSLQDPGELFF. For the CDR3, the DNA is TGCGCCAGCAGCTTGCAGGACCCCGGGGAGCTGTTTTTT.

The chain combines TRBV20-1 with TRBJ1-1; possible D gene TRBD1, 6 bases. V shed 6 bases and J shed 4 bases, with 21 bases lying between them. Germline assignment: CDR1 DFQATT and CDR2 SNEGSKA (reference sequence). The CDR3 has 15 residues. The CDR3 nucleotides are TGCAGTGCAAGGGCAGGGGACAAGCGGGGCACTGAAGCTTTCTTT. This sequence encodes CSARAGDKRGTEAFF.

This CDR3 is CASSPGQGEGAFF. The DNA of the CDR3 is TGTGCCAGCTCACCCGGACAGGGTGAGGGAGCTTTCTTT. This chain links TRBV18 with TRBJ1-1, with 8 bases aligning to TRBD1. With V trimmed by 3 bases and J by 10 bases, 7 bases remained unmatched. Germline lookup yields CDR1 KGHSH and CDR2 LQKENI. The CDR3 loop spans 13 amino acids. The variable domain in full, with the rest retrieved from reference TRBV18 and TRBJ1-1, is NAGVMQNPRHLVRRRGQEARLRCSPMKGHSHVYWYRQLPEEGLKFMVYLQKENIIDESGMPKERFSAEFPKEGPSILRIQQVVRGDSAAYFCASSPGQGEGAFFGQGTRLTVV.

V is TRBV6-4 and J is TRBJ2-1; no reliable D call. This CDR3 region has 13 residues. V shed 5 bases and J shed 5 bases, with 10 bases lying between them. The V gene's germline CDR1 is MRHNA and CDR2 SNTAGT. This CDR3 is CASSHDFNNEQFF. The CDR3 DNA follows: TGTGCCAGCAGTCACGACTTTAACAATGAGCAGTTCTTC.

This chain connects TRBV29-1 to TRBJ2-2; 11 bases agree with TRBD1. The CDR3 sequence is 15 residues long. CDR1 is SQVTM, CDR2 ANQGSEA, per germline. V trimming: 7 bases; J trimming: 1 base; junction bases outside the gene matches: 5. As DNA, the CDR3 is TGCAGCGCCCGGGACAGGGGGAGGAACACCGGGGAGCTGTTTTTT. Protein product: CSARDRGRNTGELFF.

The CDR3 loop is CASRTDGYLKAFF. For the CDR3, the DNA is TGTGCCAGCAGAACCGACGGTTATTTGAAAGCTTTCTTT. The rearrangement joins TRBV25-1 to TRBJ1-1; D remains ambiguous. The V end lost 6 bases, the J end lost 9 bases, and 17 bases lay between the germline ends. CDR1 and CDR2 from the germline V gene are MGHDK and SYGVNS. This CDR3 comprises 13 residues.

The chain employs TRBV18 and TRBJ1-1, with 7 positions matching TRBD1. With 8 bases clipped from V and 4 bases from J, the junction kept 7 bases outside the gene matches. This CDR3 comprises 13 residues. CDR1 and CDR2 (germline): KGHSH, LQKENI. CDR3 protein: CASQTGRATEAFF. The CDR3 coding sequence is TGTGCCAGCCAGACAGGGCGGGCCACTGAAGCTTTCTTT.

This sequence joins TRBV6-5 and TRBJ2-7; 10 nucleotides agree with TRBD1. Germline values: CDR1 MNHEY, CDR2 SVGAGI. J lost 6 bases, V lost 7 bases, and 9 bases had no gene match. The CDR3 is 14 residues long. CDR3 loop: CASKRQGAEGEQYF. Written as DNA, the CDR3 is TGTGCCAGCAAACGACAGGGGGCAGAGGGCGAGCAGTACTTC.

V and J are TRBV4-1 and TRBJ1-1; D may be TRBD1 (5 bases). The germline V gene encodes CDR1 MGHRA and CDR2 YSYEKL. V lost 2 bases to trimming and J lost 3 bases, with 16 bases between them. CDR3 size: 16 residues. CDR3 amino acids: CASSQPRGGWDTEAFF. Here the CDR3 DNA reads TGCGCCAGCAGCCAACCCCGGGGGGGTTGGGACACTGAAGCTTTCTTT.

The CDR3 region has the DNA TGCAGTGCCGCTTTACGGGGGCTCGAGACCCAGTACTTC. Translation: CSAALRGLETQYF. This chain connects TRBV20-1 to TRBJ2-5, with D perhaps assigned TRBD1 or TRBD2 (6 bases each). The CDR3 extends over 13 amino acids. CDR1 and CDR2 (germline): DFQATT, SNEGSKA (reference sequence). Trimming pared 6 bases from V and 5 bases from J, leaving 16 bases between.

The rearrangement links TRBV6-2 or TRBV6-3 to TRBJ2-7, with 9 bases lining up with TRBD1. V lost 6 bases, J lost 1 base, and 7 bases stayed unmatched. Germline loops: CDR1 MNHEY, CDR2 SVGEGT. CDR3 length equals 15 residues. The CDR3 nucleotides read TGTGCCAGCAGACTGACAGGGGGAGCTTCCTACGAGCAGTACTTC. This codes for CASRLTGGASYEQYF.

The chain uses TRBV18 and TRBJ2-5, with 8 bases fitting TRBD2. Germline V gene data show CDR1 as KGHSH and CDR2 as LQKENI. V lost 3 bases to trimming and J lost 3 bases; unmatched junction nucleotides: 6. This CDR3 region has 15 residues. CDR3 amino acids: CASSPSGTSKETQYF. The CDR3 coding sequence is TGTGCCAGCTCACCCTCCGGGACTAGTAAAGAGACCCAGTACTTC.

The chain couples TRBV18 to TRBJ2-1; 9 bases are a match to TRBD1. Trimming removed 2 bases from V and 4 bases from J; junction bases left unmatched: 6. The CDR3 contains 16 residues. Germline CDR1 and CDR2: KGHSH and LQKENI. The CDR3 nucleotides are TGTGCCAGCTCACCATCCGGACAGGGGATATACAATGAGCAGTTCTTC. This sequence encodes CASSPSGQGIYNEQFF.

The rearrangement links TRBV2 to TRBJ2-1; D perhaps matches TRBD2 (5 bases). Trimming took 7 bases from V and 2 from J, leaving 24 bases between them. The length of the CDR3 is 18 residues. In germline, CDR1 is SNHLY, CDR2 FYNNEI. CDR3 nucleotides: TGTGCCAGCACAGCCCAAGCGCCCGTAGCGACCCCCTACAATGAGCAGTTCTTC. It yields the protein CASTAQAPVATPYNEQFF.

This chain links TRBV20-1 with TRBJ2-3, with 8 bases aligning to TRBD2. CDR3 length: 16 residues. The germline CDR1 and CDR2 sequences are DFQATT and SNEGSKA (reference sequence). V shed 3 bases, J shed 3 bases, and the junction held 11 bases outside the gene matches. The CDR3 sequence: CSASNVASGSTDTQYF. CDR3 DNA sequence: TGCAGTGCTAGTAATGTAGCTAGCGGGTCAACAGATACGCAGTATTTT.

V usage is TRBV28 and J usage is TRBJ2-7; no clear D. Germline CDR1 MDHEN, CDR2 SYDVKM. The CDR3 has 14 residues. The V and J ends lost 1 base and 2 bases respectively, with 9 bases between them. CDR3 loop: CASSLSRPPYEQYF. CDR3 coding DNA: TGTGCCAGCAGTTTATCCAGACCTCCCTACGAGCAGTACTTC.